This is a list of T cell receptor beta chains from one sample in a study of beta chain features in type 1 diabetes. Here immunoSEQ multiplex PCR was the method, and the copy in TCRdb shows in-frame clones only, minus some. This table has more than 300,000 clones, roughly a tenth appearing once. Sequenced material: central memory CD4+ T cells from blood. These receptors all come from a man aged 30 to 45 with type 1 diabetes. CDR3s include the opening cysteine and the closing phenylalanine or tryptophan. The order of the fields is CDR3 DNA, CDR3 protein, J gene, V gene, clone size, D gene, CDR3 length. A D gene is named only where the DNA matches it firmly. Some rows have no size entry. The others give once, few or many, or a class for an expanded clone.

CDR3nt: TGTGCCAGCAGCCCAGTGGCGGGAGTACGCGCAGATACGCAGTATTTT
CDR3aa: CASSPVAGVRADTQYF
j_gene: TRBJ2-3
v_gene: TRBV7-2
abundance: few
d_gene: TRBD2
len: 16

CDR3nt: TGTGCCAGCAGTTTTAGCTCTAGCGGGAGTTACGAGCAGTACTTC
CDR3aa: CASSFSSSGSYEQYF
j_gene: TRBJ2-7
v_gene: TRBV28
abundance: -
d_gene: TRBD2
len: 15

CDR3nt: TGTGCCAGCAGCTCGCCAGTGGTAGGGGATGAGCAGTTCTTC
CDR3aa: CASSSPVVGDEQFF
j_gene: TRBJ2-1
v_gene: TRBV5-4
abundance: -
d_gene: -
len: 14

CDR3nt: TGTGCCAGCAGCTCGAGCGGGAGGGCCATCTCCTACAATGAGCAGTTCTTC
CDR3aa: CASSSSGRAISYNEQFF
j_gene: TRBJ2-1
v_gene: TRBV5-4
abundance: -
d_gene: TRBD2
len: 17

CDR3nt: TGTGCCAGCAGCTTAGATCGTACAGCCTACGAGCAGTACTTC
CDR3aa: CASSLDRTAYEQYF
j_gene: TRBJ2-7
v_gene: TRBV7-2
abundance: few
d_gene: -
len: 14

CDR3nt: TGTGCCAGCTCACCATCCGGGCCGAACACTGAAGCTTTCTTT
CDR3aa: CASSPSGPNTEAFF
j_gene: TRBJ1-1
v_gene: TRBV18
abundance: many
d_gene: -
len: 14

CDR3nt: TGTGCCAGCAGTCCCCTCATCATCGGACAGGGCAGTGAAAAACTGTTTTTT
CDR3aa: CASSPLIIGQGSEKLFF
j_gene: TRBJ1-4
v_gene: TRBV2
abundance: -
d_gene: TRBD1
len: 17

CDR3nt: TGTGCCAGCAGCAATAAACAGGGGGCCTATGGCTACACCTTC
CDR3aa: CASSNKQGAYGYTF
j_gene: TRBJ1-2
v_gene: TRBV5-4
abundance: few
d_gene: TRBD1
len: 14

CDR3nt: TGCGCCAGCAGCTTGGCTTCCGAGACCCAGTACTTC
CDR3aa: CASSLASETQYF
j_gene: TRBJ2-5
v_gene: TRBV5-1
abundance: many
d_gene: -
len: 12

CDR3nt: TGTGCCAGCAGTTTTACAGGGGGGAACACTGAAGCTTTCTTT
CDR3aa: CASSFTGGNTEAFF
j_gene: TRBJ1-1
v_gene: TRBV27
abundance: few
d_gene: TRBD1
len: 14

CDR3nt: TGTGCCAGCATAGGGGCGCGCACTGAAGCTTTCTTT
CDR3aa: CASIGARTEAFF
j_gene: TRBJ1-1
v_gene: TRBV6-1
abundance: few
d_gene: -
len: 12

CDR3nt: TGTGCCAGCAGTGAATTAGCGGGAGGCTACGAGCAGTACTTC
CDR3aa: CASSELAGGYEQYF
j_gene: TRBJ2-7
v_gene: TRBV6-1
abundance: -
d_gene: TRBD2
len: 14

CDR3nt: TGTGCCAGCGGACCCACAGGCTACTACGAGCAGTACTTC
CDR3aa: CASGPTGYYEQYF
j_gene: TRBJ2-7
v_gene: TRBV6-5
abundance: many
d_gene: -
len: 13

CDR3nt: TGCGCCAGCAGCTCCACAGGGGTAGAGCAGTTCTTC
CDR3aa: CASSSTGVEQFF
j_gene: TRBJ2-1
v_gene: TRBV5-1
abundance: many
d_gene: TRBD1
len: 12

CDR3nt: TGTGCCAGCAGTTTAAAGGCAGGGGGGCCTGGCTACACCTTC
CDR3aa: CASSLKAGGPGYTF
j_gene: TRBJ1-2
v_gene: TRBV27
abundance: few
d_gene: TRBD1
len: 14

CDR3nt: TGTGCCAGCAGCTTACGCCCTACTAGCACAGATACGCAGTATTTT
CDR3aa: CASSLRPTSTDTQYF
j_gene: TRBJ2-3
v_gene: TRBV5-4
abundance: few
d_gene: -
len: 15

CDR3nt: TGTGCCAGCAGCTTAAGACCCACTAGCGGGAGTGGCACAGATACGCAGTATTTT
CDR3aa: CASSLRPTSGSGTDTQYF
j_gene: TRBJ2-3
v_gene: TRBV9
abundance: -
d_gene: TRBD2
len: 18

CDR3nt: TGCGCCAGCAGTGGGGTCCGGGAGGGGTATCGCGATGAGCAGTTCTTC
CDR3aa: CASSGVREGYRDEQFF
j_gene: TRBJ2-1
v_gene: TRBV10-2
abundance: few
d_gene: TRBD2
len: 16

CDR3nt: TGTGCCAGTAGTATAGGTGCGGAACCGTACAATGAGCAGTTCTTC
CDR3aa: CASSIGAEPYNEQFF
j_gene: TRBJ2-1
v_gene: TRBV19
abundance: -
d_gene: -
len: 15

CDR3nt: TGTGCCAGCAGCCCAGAAGAGTCGATCGCCTACGAGCAGTACTTC
CDR3aa: CASSPEESIAYEQYF
j_gene: TRBJ2-7
v_gene: TRBV7-9
abundance: few
d_gene: -
len: 15

CDR3nt: TGTGCCAGCAGCCGATCCTTATCAGATACGCAGTATTTT
CDR3aa: CASSRSLSDTQYF
j_gene: TRBJ2-3
v_gene: TRBV5-4
abundance: -
d_gene: -
len: 13

CDR3nt: TGTGCCAGCAGTGAGGAGATCCAAGAGACCCAGTACTTC
CDR3aa: CASSEEIQETQYF
j_gene: TRBJ2-5
v_gene: TRBV2
abundance: -
d_gene: -
len: 13

CDR3nt: TGTGCCAGCAGCTTAAGGACAGGGGTTTTTTACGTCGAGTACGAGCAGTACTTC
CDR3aa: CASSLRTGVFYVEYEQYF
j_gene: TRBJ2-7
v_gene: TRBV7-2
abundance: -
d_gene: TRBD1
len: 18

CDR3nt: TGCGCCAGCAGCTCGGACAGGGAAGAGGGGGAGCTGTTTTTT
CDR3aa: CASSSDREEGELFF
j_gene: TRBJ2-2
v_gene: TRBV5-1
abundance: -
d_gene: TRBD1
len: 14

CDR3nt: TGTGCCAGCAGCTTCCTACAGGGGACATCCACAGATACGCAGTATTTT
CDR3aa: CASSFLQGTSTDTQYF
j_gene: TRBJ2-3
v_gene: TRBV7-2
abundance: few
d_gene: TRBD1
len: 16

CDR3nt: TGTGCCAGCAGCTTTACAGGGGGCTCTAACAATGAGCAGTTCTTC
CDR3aa: CASSFTGGSNNEQFF
j_gene: TRBJ2-1
v_gene: TRBV7-9
abundance: few
d_gene: TRBD1
len: 15

CDR3nt: TGTGCCAGCAGGGGGCAGCGTGATCAGCCCCAGCATTTT
CDR3aa: CASRGQRDQPQHF
j_gene: TRBJ1-5
v_gene: TRBV2
abundance: -
d_gene: -
len: 13

CDR3nt: TGTGCCAGCGGCGATAGCACAGATACGCAGTATTTT
CDR3aa: CASGDSTDTQYF
j_gene: TRBJ2-3
v_gene: TRBV5-6
abundance: few
d_gene: -
len: 12

CDR3nt: TGTGCCAGTAGGGAGATCGCGAACACCGGGGAGCTGTTTTTT
CDR3aa: CASREIANTGELFF
j_gene: TRBJ2-2
v_gene: TRBV19
abundance: -
d_gene: -
len: 14

CDR3nt: TGCGCCAGTTCTCCAGGGACAGGGACCTACGAGCAGTACTTC
CDR3aa: CASSPGTGTYEQYF
j_gene: TRBJ2-7
v_gene: TRBV5-1
abundance: -
d_gene: TRBD1
len: 14

CDR3nt: TGTGCCAGCAGCTTAGCGGGTCTGAGCGGCTATGGCTACACCTTC
CDR3aa: CASSLAGLSGYGYTF
j_gene: TRBJ1-2
v_gene: TRBV7-2
abundance: -
d_gene: -
len: 15

CDR3nt: TGTGCCAGCAGCCTCACAAGGACAGGGGGCACCGGGGAGCTGTTTTTT
CDR3aa: CASSLTRTGGTGELFF
j_gene: TRBJ2-2
v_gene: TRBV6-6
abundance: -
d_gene: TRBD1
len: 16

CDR3nt: TGTGCCAGCAGTGGAGGACAGGGAGCAGAGACCCAGTACTTC
CDR3aa: CASSGGQGAETQYF
j_gene: TRBJ2-5
v_gene: TRBV9
abundance: few
d_gene: TRBD1
len: 14

CDR3nt: TGTGCCAGCAGGGACCCACGGGGGAGCAATGAGCAGTTCTTC
CDR3aa: CASRDPRGSNEQFF
j_gene: TRBJ2-1
v_gene: TRBV7-2
abundance: many
d_gene: -
len: 14

CDR3nt: TGTGCCAGCAGCTTGCCCGGGACAGGAGGAGAGACCCAGTACTTC
CDR3aa: CASSLPGTGGETQYF
j_gene: TRBJ2-5
v_gene: TRBV5-4
abundance: -
d_gene: TRBD1
len: 15

CDR3nt: TGTGCCAGCAGCCCAACCAAACTCTCCTACGAGCAGTACTTC
CDR3aa: CASSPTKLSYEQYF
j_gene: TRBJ2-7
v_gene: TRBV7-2
abundance: few
d_gene: -
len: 14

CDR3nt: TGTGCCACCAGCAGAGATGAGGGTAGAGAAGCTTTCTTT
CDR3aa: CATSRDEGREAFF
j_gene: TRBJ1-1
v_gene: TRBV15
abundance: -
d_gene: -
len: 13

CDR3nt: TGTGCCAGCACCACTAGCGGGGTCTCCTACGAGCAGTACTTC
CDR3aa: CASTTSGVSYEQYF
j_gene: TRBJ2-7
v_gene: TRBV7-9
abundance: -
d_gene: TRBD2
len: 14

CDR3nt: TGTGCCAGCTCCGGGACAGCCTATGGCTACACCTTC
CDR3aa: CASSGTAYGYTF
j_gene: TRBJ1-2
v_gene: TRBV2
abundance: -
d_gene: TRBD1
len: 12

CDR3nt: TGTGCCAGCCAGTCCGTATTAACTAATGAAAAACTGTTTTTT
CDR3aa: CASQSVLTNEKLFF
j_gene: TRBJ1-4
v_gene: TRBV10-3
abundance: few
d_gene: -
len: 14

CDR3nt: TGTGCCAGTAAAGGCCCAGTAGCCAAAAACATTCAGTACTTC
CDR3aa: CASKGPVAKNIQYF
j_gene: TRBJ2-4
v_gene: TRBV19
abundance: few
d_gene: -
len: 14